Listed here is a single T cell receptor beta chain. Its target is unknown. This sample stems from a study of identical twins. The study, taken as a whole, reports: Models, which agreed with sharing between unrelated individuals, nonetheless underestimated the out-of-frame TCR alpha sharing seen in monozygotic twins.

TCRdb analysed the 5' RACE reads with MiXCR anew, one entry per CDR3 protein. The profile shows roughly 720,000 distinct CDR3 sequences, approximately 18% of them singletons. Trimming removed 1 base from V and 6 bases from J, with 20 bases in between. This CDR3 contains 17 residues. In germline, CDR1 is SGHVS, CDR2 FNYEAQ. The sample also formed part of further work on T cells expressing NK-cell markers. That investigation notes: With respect to HCMV, most of the eight sequenced donors were seropositive, and one was seronegative. About six donors showed dominant NKG2C+ clonotypes comprising roughly 1.0-7.0% of their CD8+ T cells.

The specimen sequenced was PBMCs. The chain joins TRBV7-6 to TRBJ2-3, with a tentative D call TRBD1 (5 bases). This receptor was identified in a woman younger than 30 in good health. CDR3 DNA: TGTGCCAGCAGCTTAGGAGCTCGCAGGGTATTGGGGGATACGCAGTATTTT. Residues: CASSLGARRVLGDTQYF.